The rows below give T cell receptor beta chains drawn from one sample of a study of blood T cell repertoires in COVID-19. The repertoire was sequenced with immunoSEQ multiplex PCR; TCRdb's copy has only in-frame clones and lacks some. The sample holds 60,000 or so clones, approximately 91% seen once. What was sequenced was peripheral blood. The receptors derive from an older woman with active COVID-19. Both conserved end residues are part of each CDR3. D genes are given only for firm matches. A row's size may be missing; if present it is once, few, many or a size class.

v_gene	j_gene	abundance	d_gene	CDR3nt	CDR3aa
TRBV7-2	TRBJ1-1	.	.	TGTGCCAGCGGCTTGGGCCCGGCGGGTAACACTGAAGCTTTCTTT	CASGLGPAGNTEAFF
TRBV4-3	TRBJ2-7	.	TRBD2	TGCGCCAGCAGCCAAGACAGCGGGGGGGCATACGAGCAGTACTTC	CASSQDSGGAYEQYF
TRBV7-3	TRBJ2-5	.	TRBD1	TGTGCCAGCAGCCCCCAGGGGACAGGGCGGGGAGAGACCCAGTACTTC	CASSPQGTGRGETQYF
TRBV29-1	TRBJ1-1	.	TRBD1	TGCAGCGTTGAGGGGCCAGGGGGGTTCATCGGGAACACTGAAGCTTTCTTT	CSVEGPGGFIGNTEAFF
TRBV5-1	TRBJ2-7	.	.	TGCGCCAGCAGCTTGGTGGCAGGTAAGGATCCGCAGTACTTC	CASSLVAGKDPQYF
TRBV2	TRBJ2-3	.	.	TGTGCCAGCAGTTCCGACACTTACACAGATACGCAGTATTTT	CASSSDTYTDTQYF
TRBV4-3	TRBJ1-4	.	.	TGCGCCAGCAGCCAAGACCCTCGGCCAGGCGACGAAAAACTGTTTTTT	CASSQDPRPGDEKLFF
TRBV28	TRBJ2-7	.	TRBD2	TGTGCCAGCAGTCCCGGACTAGAGGTCTACGAGCAGTACTTC	CASSPGLEVYEQYF
TRBV7-2	TRBJ1-2	.	.	TGTGCCAGCAGCCCATCAGACATGGGCTATGGCTACACCTTC	CASSPSDMGYGYTF
TRBV12-3/TRBV12-4	TRBJ2-7	.	TRBD1	TGTGCCAGCAGTAGAACAGGGGCCTACGAGCAGTACTTC	CASSRTGAYEQYF
TRBV6-5	TRBJ1-6	.	.	TGTGCCAGCAGTTACTTACAGGGTAGTTCACCCCTCCACTTT	CASSYLQGSSPLHF
TRBV4-1	TRBJ1-1	.	TRBD1	TGCGCCAGCAGCCAAGATGGGACAGGGCTGATGAACACTGAAGCTTTCTTT	CASSQDGTGLMNTEAFF
TRBV7-2	TRBJ2-2	.	TRBD2	TGTGCCAGCAGCCCGGAGGGACTAGCGAACACCGGGGAGCTGTTTTTT	CASSPEGLANTGELFF
TRBV7-8	TRBJ2-5	.	.	TGTGCCAGCAGCTTAGTTACAGTTGAAGAGACCCAGTACTTC	CASSLVTVEETQYF
TRBV4-1	TRBJ1-3	few	TRBD1	TGCGCCAGCAGCCAAGATGGAACAGGGGGCAGGGGAAACACCATATATTTT	CASSQDGTGGRGNTIYF
TRBV4-3	TRBJ2-3	.	TRBD2	TGCGCCAGCAGCCGATCAGGCAGCGGGGGGGCTTTAGATACGCAGTATTTT	CASSRSGSGGALDTQYF
TRBV6-5	TRBJ2-7	.	.	TGTGCCAGCAGGACTCCTACGGAGGAGCAGTACTTC	CASRTPTEEQYF
TRBV23-1	TRBJ2-7	.	.	TGCGCCAGCAGTCAATCGGGCCCACCAGGAGGCGAGCAGTACTTC	CASSQSGPPGGEQYF
TRBV4-1	TRBJ2-1	once	.	TGCGCCAGCAGCCAGCAGGGAATACAGGGTGCCTCTTACAATGAGCAGTTCTTC	CASSQQGIQGASYNEQFF
TRBV6-2/TRBV6-3	TRBJ1-2	.	TRBD1	TGTGCCAGCAGTTACGGCCGGACAGGGGGGGGCTATGGCTACACCTTC	CASSYGRTGGGYGYTF
TRBV4-1	TRBJ2-1	.	TRBD2	TGCGCCAGCCTCGGGGGGGTCTTTGGTGATGAGCAGTTCTTC	CASLGGVFGDEQFF
TRBV15	TRBJ1-6	.	.	TGTGCCACCAGCAGAGACCGCCTCGGGGGTCCACCCCTCCACTTT	CATSRDRLGGPPLHF
TRBV2	TRBJ1-6	.	TRBD1	TGTGCCAGCAGGGTACAGGGGACGATCCCAACTTCACCCCTCCACTTT	CASRVQGTIPTSPLHF
TRBV7-3	TRBJ2-3	.	TRBD2	TGTGCCAGCAGCTCCCTCTCGGGGGGGCCCCCAGATACGCAGTATTTT	CASSSLSGGPPDTQYF
TRBV5-1	TRBJ2-5	.	.	TGCGCCAGCAGCTTGGGGCTAGTTCAAGAGACCCAGTACTTC	CASSLGLVQETQYF
TRBV18	TRBJ2-1	.	TRBD2	TGTGCCAGCTCACCTTCCGGGGGGGCTAATGAGCAGTTCTTC	CASSPSGGANEQFF
TRBV18	TRBJ1-3	.	.	TGTGCCAGCTCACCTTCAGGACAGTTAAACTCTGGAAACACCATATATTTT	CASSPSGQLNSGNTIYF
TRBV20-1	TRBJ1-6	.	.	TGCAGTGCTAGTCAGGCAGGTTATAATTCACCCCTCCACTTT	CSASQAGYNSPLHF
TRBV7-3	TRBJ1-6	.	TRBD1	TGTGCCAGCAGCTTAACGGGACAGGGGAATTCACCCCTCCACTTT	CASSLTGQGNSPLHF
TRBV20-1	TRBJ1-6	.	TRBD1	TGCAGTGCTAGTCCCGGGACAGGGAGTTCACCCCTCCACTTT	CSASPGTGSSPLHF
TRBV5-1	TRBJ2-5	.	TRBD2	TGCGCCAGCAGCCCCGGGACTAAAAAAGAGACCCAGTACTTC	CASSPGTKKETQYF
TRBV6-6	TRBJ1-4	.	.	TGTGCCAGCAAAGACAGCGCAACTAATGAAAAACTGTTTTTT	CASKDSATNEKLFF
TRBV7-6	TRBJ1-3	.	TRBD1	TGTGCCAGCAGCGAACAAAAGACAGGGTCTGGAAACACCATATATTTT	CASSEQKTGSGNTIYF
TRBV6-1	TRBJ2-5	.	TRBD1	TGTGCCAGCAGTGAAGCGACCGACAGGGGTTGGGCTACCCAAGAGACCCAGTACTTC	CASSEATDRGWATQETQYF
TRBV4-2	TRBJ2-2	.	.	TGTGCCAGCAGCCAAGAAGTGGCCACGAACACCGGGGAGCTGTTTTTT	CASSQEVATNTGELFF
TRBV30	TRBJ2-4	.	.	TGTGCCTGGACCGAGGGAGCCAAAAACATTCAGTACTTC	CAWTEGAKNIQYF
TRBV5-1	TRBJ2-7	.	.	TGCGCCAGCAGTAGGGGCTACGAGCAGTACTTC	CASSRGYEQYF
TRBV2	TRBJ1-1	.	.	TGTGCCAGCAGTAAAGGGGCGAACACTGAAGCTTTCTTT	CASSKGANTEAFF
TRBV12-5	TRBJ2-3	once	.	TGTGCTAGTGGTTTTCAGGGGAGCACAGATACGCAGTATTTT	CASGFQGSTDTQYF
TRBV27	TRBJ2-5	.	.	TGTGCCAGCAGTTTATATCCGGGAGAGACCCAGTACTTC	CASSLYPGETQYF
TRBV9	TRBJ2-5	.	.	TGTGCCAGCAGCGTAGACGGGGGGCCGTTTTTGGAGACCCAGTACTTC	CASSVDGGPFLETQYF
TRBV5-6	TRBJ1-3	once	.	TGTGCCAGCAGCTTAAACCAGGGCGTTTTAGGAAACACCATATATTTT	CASSLNQGVLGNTIYF
TRBV9	TRBJ1-2	.	TRBD1	TGTGCCAGCAGCCCGGGGACAGGGGATGGCTACACCTTC	CASSPGTGDGYTF
TRBV9	TRBJ2-5	once	.	TGTGCCAGCAGCGTAGCGGGGGACCTCGGGGAGACCCAGTACTTC	CASSVAGDLGETQYF
TRBV2	TRBJ2-5	.	.	TGTGCCAGCAGTGCAGGGGTCGAGACCCAGTACTTC	CASSAGVETQYF
TRBV11-3	TRBJ2-7	once	TRBD2	TGTGCCAGCAGCTCCACTGAGACTAGCGGCGCCGGCGAGCAGTACTTC	CASSSTETSGAGEQYF
TRBV7-3	TRBJ2-3	once	TRBD2	TGTGCCAGCAGCTCAACTAGCGGGGCTAGCACAGATACGCAGTATTTT	CASSSTSGASTDTQYF
TRBV7-3	TRBJ1-2	.	.	TGTGCCAGCAGCCCGGGGGTCGTAGGTGGCTACACCTTC	CASSPGVVGGYTF
TRBV7-9	TRBJ1-1	.	.	TGTGCCAGCAGCCGCCTAGGAACCTACGAAGCTTTCTTT	CASSRLGTYEAFF
TRBV28	TRBJ1-1	.	.	TGTGCCAGCAGTGGGAAGGACACCCTGGGGACTGAAGCTTTCTTT	CASSGKDTLGTEAFF